This section outlines one T cell receptor (beta chain) sequence together with its context. What it recognizes is unknown. These data belong to a study of spatial heterogeneity in lung cancer. Findings and caveats of the study: Tumor mutation counts were tracked by expanded intratumoral alpha and beta TCR counts.

The V gene's germline CDR1 is MNHNY and CDR2 SVGAGI (reference sequence). V was pared by 2 bases and J by 5 bases, with 1 base of the junction left unmatched. The CDR3 loop spans 13 amino acids. Time point given: sample taken at primary tumor resection. The donors were more than 70 patients with non-small cell lung cancer that was early-stage and untreated. Whole RNA, which was extracted from tumor, nontumor lung tissue or frozen PBMC, was sequenced without any cell sorting. One entry per CDR3 protein, called by TCRdb with MiXCR from the 5' RACE reads. This sample has about 2,300 distinct CDR3 sequences, with roughly a fifth found just once.

The receptor comes from a male donor with early-stage non-small cell lung cancer. The sample consisted of lung tumor tissue, taken at surgery. The chain uses TRBV6-6 and TRBJ1-2; 8 nucleotides align to TRBD1. The DNA of the CDR3 is TGTGCCAGCAGTTACCGACAGGGGTATGGCTACACCTTC. Its protein product is CASSYRQGYGYTF.